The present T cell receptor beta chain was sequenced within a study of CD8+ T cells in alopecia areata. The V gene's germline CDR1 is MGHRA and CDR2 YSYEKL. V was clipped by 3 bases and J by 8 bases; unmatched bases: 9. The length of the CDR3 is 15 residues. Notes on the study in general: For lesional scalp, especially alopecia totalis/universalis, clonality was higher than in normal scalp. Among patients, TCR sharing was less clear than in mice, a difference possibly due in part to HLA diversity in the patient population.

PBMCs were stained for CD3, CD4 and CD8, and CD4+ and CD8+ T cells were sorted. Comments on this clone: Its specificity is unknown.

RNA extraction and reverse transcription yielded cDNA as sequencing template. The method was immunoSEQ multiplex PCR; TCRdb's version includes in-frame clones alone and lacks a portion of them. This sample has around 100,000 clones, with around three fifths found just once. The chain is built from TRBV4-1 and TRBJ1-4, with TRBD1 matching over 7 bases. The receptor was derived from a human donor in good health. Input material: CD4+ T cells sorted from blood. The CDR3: CASSQTQRDREKLFF. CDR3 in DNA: TGCGCCAGCAGCCAGACCCAGCGGGACAGAGAAAAACTGTTTTTT.